This T cell receptor (beta chain) stems from a study of control samples from healthy donors and cancer patients. Data came from immunoSEQ multiplex PCR; TCRdb stores just in-frame clones and leaves some out. The repertoire holds 80,000 or so clones, with 91% as singletons. The germline V gene has CDR1 SNHLY and CDR2 FYNNEI. V lost 6 bases and J lost 1, with 12 bases in between. The CDR3 is made up of 14 amino acids. Sequencing was done on a sample of blood. The chain has TRBV2 and TRBJ1-1; unclear D gene. The receptor was derived from a man aged 50-59 years in good health. The CDR3 protein is CASRRELENTEAFF. Written as DNA, the CDR3 is TGTGCCAGCAGGAGAGAACTCGAGAACACTGAAGCTTTCTTT.